This is a list of T cell receptor beta chains from one sample in a study of CD8+ T cells in alopecia areata. The protocol was immunoSEQ multiplex PCR, while the TCRdb copy is restricted to in-frame clones and leaves out a portion. Found here are fewer than 150,000 clones, 80% to 90% of them singletons; the top ten hold 20% to 30%. The sequences come from CD8+ T cells sorted from blood, collected at week 4, from a patient treated with tofacitinib. The receptors shown here come from a human donor with alopecia areata. CDR3s include the opening cysteine and the closing phenylalanine or tryptophan. The D gene is left open where the match is weak. Only part of the rows carry a size: once, few, many, or a class if the clone is expanded.

cdr3_nt cdr3_aa clone_size v_call d_call j_call
TGTGCCAGCAGCCAAGAAGGGACAGAGAACACTGAAGCTTTCTTT CASSQEGTENTEAFF - TRBV4-2 TRBD1 TRBJ1-1
TGTGCCAGCAGTGAAAGGGGGAGCAATCAGCCCCAGCATTTT CASSERGSNQPQHF - TRBV2 - TRBJ1-5
TGTGCCACCAGCAGAGATGGACCCCTGGGAGGCTCCTACAATGAGCAGTTCTTC CATSRDGPLGGSYNEQFF - TRBV15 - TRBJ2-1
TGTGCCAGCAGCTTATATTTGGGCCGGGATGAGCAGTTCTTC CASSLYLGRDEQFF - TRBV7-2 - TRBJ2-1
TGTGCCAGCAGTACCGGACTAGCGGGGGACCCGTACGAGCAGTACTTC CASSTGLAGDPYEQYF few TRBV7-2 TRBD2 TRBJ2-7
TGCAGCGTTCAGAGCACAGATACGCAGTATTTT CSVQSTDTQYF - TRBV29-1 - TRBJ2-3
TGTGCCAGCAGTTTATCGATGGGGTTCACCGGGGAGCTGTTTTTT CASSLSMGFTGELFF - TRBV27 - TRBJ2-2
TGCAGCGTTGAAATGCCGACAGTTTCGAACACCGGGGAGCTGTTTTTT CSVEMPTVSNTGELFF - TRBV29-1 - TRBJ2-2
TGCGCCAGCATGGATGAGCAGTTCTTC CASMDEQFF - TRBV10-1 - TRBJ2-1
TGTGCCAGCAGCACAACGGACGGGAACTACGAGCAGTACTTC CASSTTDGNYEQYF - TRBV7-9 - TRBJ2-7
TGTGCCAGCCGACCACTAGCGGGAACGTACCAAGAGACCCAGTACTTC CASRPLAGTYQETQYF - TRBV7-9 TRBD2 TRBJ2-5
TGCGCCAGCAGCCAGACGTTTGTGGTAACGGGCTCCTACGAGCAGTACTTC CASSQTFVVTGSYEQYF - TRBV4-1 - TRBJ2-7
TGTGCCAGCAGCGTACGGCAGGGCCAGCCCACAGATACGCAGTATTTT CASSVRQGQPTDTQYF - TRBV9 - TRBJ2-3
TGTGCCAGCAGCCAGGGGTACAATGAGCAGTTCTTC CASSQGYNEQFF - TRBV4-2 - TRBJ2-1
TGTGCCAGCAGCTTGGATAACATAGCGGGGGGGCCCAGGGAAGATACGCAGTATTTT CASSLDNIAGGPREDTQYF - TRBV5-4 TRBD2 TRBJ2-3
TGCGCCAGCAGCCAAGTTACTCGACAGGGTGATGAAAAACTGTTTTTT CASSQVTRQGDEKLFF - TRBV4-1 TRBD1 TRBJ1-4
TGTGCCAGCAGCCCGACTAGTGATCGGACAGATACGCAGTATTTT CASSPTSDRTDTQYF - TRBV7-9 - TRBJ2-3
TGTGCCAGCAGTGTGGGGGGGGAGCTGTTTTTT CASSVGGELFF - TRBV2 - TRBJ2-2
TGTGCCAGCAGTTACGGGGGTCCGAATGAGCAGTTCTTC CASSYGGPNEQFF - TRBV6-5 - TRBJ2-1
TGTGCCAGCAGCTTAAGTTGGTCAGGGGGAGAGACCCAGTACTTC CASSLSWSGGETQYF - TRBV7-8 TRBD1 TRBJ2-5
TGTGCCAGCAGCTTGACGGGGGCCTACGAGCAGTACTTC CASSLTGAYEQYF - TRBV7-6 - TRBJ2-7
TGTGCCAGCAGCTTGGACACCTCCTACGAGCAGTACTTC CASSLDTSYEQYF - TRBV7-6 - TRBJ2-7
TGTGCCAGCAGCACGACGGGACAGGGTTATGAAAAACTGTTTTTT CASSTTGQGYEKLFF - TRBV6-1 TRBD1 TRBJ1-4